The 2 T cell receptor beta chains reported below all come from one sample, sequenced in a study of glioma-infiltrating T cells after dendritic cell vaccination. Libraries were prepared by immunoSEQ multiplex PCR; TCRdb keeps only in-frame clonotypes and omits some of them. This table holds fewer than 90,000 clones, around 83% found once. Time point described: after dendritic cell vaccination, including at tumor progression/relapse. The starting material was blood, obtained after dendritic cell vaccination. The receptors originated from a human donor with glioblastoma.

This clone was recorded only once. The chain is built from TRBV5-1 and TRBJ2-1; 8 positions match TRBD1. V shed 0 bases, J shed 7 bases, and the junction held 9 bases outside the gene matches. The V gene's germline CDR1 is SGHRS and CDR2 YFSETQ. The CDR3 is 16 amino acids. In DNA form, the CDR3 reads TGCGCCAGCAGCTTGGTGGTACGTCAGGGGGCAAATGAGCAGTTCTTC. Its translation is CASSLVVRQGANEQFF.

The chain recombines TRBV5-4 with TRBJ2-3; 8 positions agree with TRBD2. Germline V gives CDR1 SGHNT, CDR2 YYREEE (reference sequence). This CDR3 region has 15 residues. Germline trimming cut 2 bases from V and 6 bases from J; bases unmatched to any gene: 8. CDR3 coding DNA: TGTGCCAGCAGCTTCCTCAACCGGGGGGGGGATACGCAGTATTTT. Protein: CASSFLNRGGDTQYF.